This T cell receptor beta chain was retrieved from a study of T cells after posttransplantation cyclophosphamide. Study observations and caveats: Donor CD8+ memory clones often dominated recipient blood repertoires at later times. TRB overlap between skin or GI tissue T cells and blood was limited. TRB clonality was highly associated with recipient CMV seropositivity and reactivation.

This CDR3 is built from 17 residues. Germline CDR1 reads SEHNR; CDR2 reads FQNEAQ (reference sequence). Trimming stripped 1 base from V and 1 base from J, with 16 bases between. The data were produced by immunoSEQ multiplex PCR, yet TCRdb's version contains in-frame clones alone and is incomplete. The table lists approximately 52,000 clones, roughly 86% of them singletons. This clone was recorded only once. Antigen specificity is unknown. The chain joins TRBV7-9 to TRBJ1-1, with D possibly being TRBD1 (5 bases). The source of this sequence is a young man with a blood cancer, CMV-positive, and with a related stem cell donor. Sample: PBMCs. The CDR3 spells CASSLGGTVPTNTEAFF. DNA for the CDR3: TGTGCCAGCAGCTTAGGAGGGACTGTCCCTACGAACACTGAAGCTTTCTTT.